This passage covers 20 T cell receptor beta chains from one sample sequenced in a study of CXCR4 blockade with PD-1 therapy in pancreatic cancer. The repertoire was sequenced with immunoSEQ multiplex PCR; TCRdb's copy has only in-frame clones and lacks some. The sample includes about 2,300 clones, about 40% seen only once; the top ten take about 15%. Material for sequencing was tumor tissue. These receptors all stem from a human donor with pancreatic ductal adenocarcinoma.

This chain joins TRBV18 and TRBJ1-4; a weak D match, TRBD1 (5 bases). The CDR3 has 15 amino acids. Germline CDR1 is KGHSH and CDR2 is LQKENI. Trimming shortened V by 6 bases and J by 8 bases, and 19 bases separated the two germline ends. CDR3 DNA sequence: TGTGCCAGCTCCCGACCCGGGACGGTGAAGGAAAAACTGTTTTTT. This encodes CASSRPGTVKEKLFF.

The rearrangement uses TRBV19 and TRBJ2-3; 11 bases are a match to TRBD2. The V segment lost 9 bases and the J segment 1 base; nucleotides outside the gene matches: 3. CDR1 is LNHDA, CDR2 SQIVND, per germline (reference sequence). The CDR3 spans 14 residues. The CDR3 nucleotides read TGTGCCAGCCAACTAGCGGGGGGCACAGATACGCAGTATTTT. Encoded protein: CASQLAGGTDTQYF.

V usage is TRBV19 and J usage is TRBJ1-2, with D maybe TRBD1 (6 bases). In germline, CDR1 is LNHDA, CDR2 SQIVND (reference sequence). V lost 3 bases to trimming and J lost 8 bases, with 13 bases between them. The CDR3 runs 13 residues. CDR3 nucleotide sequence: TGTGCCAGTAGTATCACACAGGGTGGAGGCTACACCTTC. The encoded protein is CASSITQGGGYTF.

The CDR3 DNA reads as TGTGCCAGTCGAAGTCGGGGGACTGGGGCCCGACAAGCTTTCTTT. It is translated as CASRSRGTGARQAFF. The chain joins TRBV19 to TRBJ1-1; a weak D match, TRBD1 (5 bases). The CDR3 extends over 15 amino acids. Trimming took 8 bases from V and 9 from J, leaving 25 bases between them. The V gene's germline CDR1 is LNHDA and CDR2 SQIVND (reference sequence).

This chain uses TRBV29-1 with TRBJ2-2, with unresolved D. V was cut by 4 bases and J by 5 bases, with 8 bases left in between. The CDR3 consists of 12 residues. Germline V gene data show CDR1 as SQVTM and CDR2 as ANQGSEA. CDR3 in DNA: TGCAGCGTTGCACTACCTACCGGGGAGCTGTTTTTT. Amino acid sequence: CSVALPTGELFF.

CDR3 region: CAWSSGGGEDTQYF. The DNA for the CDR3 is TGTGCCTGGAGTAGCGGCGGGGGAGAAGATACGCAGTATTTT. V usage is TRBV30 and J usage is TRBJ2-3; TRBD2 matches 7 bases. The germline V gene has CDR1 GTSNPN and CDR2 SVGIG (reference sequence). This CDR3 contains 14 residues. Losses at the gene ends were 2 bases for V and 5 bases for J; bases not matched to a gene: 7.

The table lists this clone with a count of one. V gene TRBV10-2 combines with J gene TRBJ2-2, with a tentative D call TRBD2 (6 bases). V was trimmed by 3 bases and J by 1 base, leaving 6 bases between them. CDR3 size: 14 residues. CDR1 and CDR2 (germline): WSHSY, SAAADI. The CDR3 region has the DNA TGCGCCAGCAGTGACGGGGGGAACACCGGGGAGCTGTTTTTT. Translated, it gives CASSDGGNTGELFF.

CDR3 sequence: CASSLGQTSTDTQYF. The CDR3 region has the DNA TGCGCCAGCAGCTTGGGTCAGACTAGCACAGATACGCAGTATTTT. The chain carries TRBV5-1 and TRBJ2-3; the D is unclear. This CDR3 has 15 residues. Germline-derived CDR1 and CDR2 are SGHRS and YFSETQ. Trimming pared 0 bases from V and 0 bases from J, leaving 8 bases between.

The rearrangement links TRBV9 to TRBJ1-1; D remains unclear. Germline CDR1 reads SGDLS; CDR2 reads YYNGEE. The CDR3 totals 12 residues. Between the trimmed V and J ends, which lost 5 bases and 7 bases, there was a span of 12 bases. The CDR3 sequence is CASSVSGVEAFF. In DNA, the CDR3 is TGTGCCAGCAGTGTCTCCGGGGTTGAAGCTTTCTTT.

This chain uses TRBV25-1 with TRBJ1-2; maybe TRBD1 (5 bases). Germline V gene data show CDR1 as MGHDK and CDR2 as SYGVNS. V was cut by 4 bases and J by 7 bases, with 13 bases left in between. The CDR3 loop spans 13 amino acids. DNA for the CDR3: TGTGCCAGCAGTGCCCGATCCGGGGGTGGCTACACCTTC. Its protein product is CASSARSGGGYTF.

V is TRBV19 and J is TRBJ2-1, with TRBD2 matching over 8 bases. With 7 bases clipped from V and 7 bases from J, the junction kept 6 bases outside the gene matches. The V gene's germline CDR1 is LNHDA and CDR2 SQIVND (reference sequence). This CDR3 has 13 amino acids. Here the CDR3 reads CASKKRELNEQFF. The CDR3, as DNA: TGTGCCAGTAAGAAGCGGGAGTTAAATGAGCAGTTCTTC.

This clone was counted only a few times. The chain couples TRBV9 to TRBJ1-5; perhaps TRBD1 as D (6 bases). Germline CDR1 reads SGDLS; CDR2 reads YYNGEE. CDR3 size: 14 residues. V lost 4 bases to trimming and J lost 3 bases, with 11 bases between them. CDR3 protein: CASSLGTFNQPQHF. CDR3 bases: TGTGCCAGCAGCCTGGGGACATTCAATCAGCCCCAGCATTTT.

This clone ranks as medium-sized. The V call is TRBV11-3, the J call TRBJ2-7; the match to TRBD1 covers 9 bases. The CDR3 extends over 14 amino acids. J gave up 6 bases and V 1 base, and 4 bases lay outside the gene matches. CDR1 is SGHNT and CDR2 is YENEEA in the germline V gene. CDR3 amino acids: CASSLGTGVGEQYV. The DNA for the CDR3 is TGTGCCAGCAGCTTAGGGACAGGGGTGGGCGAGCAGTACGTC.

The rearrangement joins TRBV15 to TRBJ2-3; the D gene is possibly TRBD2 (5 bases). Trimming took off 1 base at V and 2 bases at J, with 13 bases between the two ends. The CDR3 has 16 amino acids. In germline, CDR1 is LNHNV, CDR2 YYDKDF (reference sequence). The CDR3 region is CATSRVGPRATDTQYF. The CDR3 nucleotides read TGTGCCACCAGCAGAGTAGGGCCGCGGGCCACAGATACGCAGTATTTT.

This clone was found a few times. This chain connects TRBV6-8 to TRBJ1-3, with D possibly matching TRBD1 (5 bases). The CDR3 totals 15 residues. Trimming removed 2 bases at V and 1 base at J, with 9 bases between. Germline values: CDR1 MNHGY, CDR2 SAAAGT. CDR3 sequence reads: CASSYGGESGNTIYF. CDR3 sequence (DNA): TGTGCCAGCAGTTACGGGGGAGAGTCTGGAAACACCATATATTTT.

This clone rates as large (0.1 to 1%). The rearrangement uses TRBV19 and TRBJ1-1, with TRBD1 matching over 7 bases. V was clipped by 7 bases and J by 2 bases; unmatched bases: 10. Germline V CDR1 and CDR2: LNHDA, SQIVND (reference sequence). The CDR3 is 15 amino acids. The CDR3: CASTLPRGPNTEAFF. The CDR3 DNA follows: TGTGCCAGTACCCTACCGAGGGGGCCAAACACTGAAGCTTTCTTT.

The chain joins TRBV18 to TRBJ1-2; the D is unclear. V lost 3 bases, J lost 6 bases, and 11 bases lay in between. The CDR3 runs to 13 residues. From germline, CDR1 is KGHSH and CDR2 LQKENI. The CDR3 spells CASSPQASDGYTF. The CDR3 DNA is TGTGCCAGCTCACCGCAGGCCAGCGATGGCTACACCTTC.

A few counts support this clone. The rearrangement uses TRBV19 and TRBJ1-5; D is unclear. The germline CDR1 and CDR2 sequences are LNHDA and SQIVND (reference sequence). V lost 2 bases, J lost 6 bases, and 8 bases lay in between. This CDR3 region has 13 residues. This CDR3 is CASSIWEGQPQHF. CDR3 in DNA: TGTGCCAGTAGTATATGGGAGGGTCAGCCCCAGCATTTT.

J is TRBJ2-3 and V is TRBV19; TRBD2 matches 10 bases. Germline trimming cut 3 bases from V and 2 bases from J; bases unmatched to any gene: 5. There are 16 residues in the CDR3. CDR1 is LNHDA, CDR2 SQIVND, per germline (reference sequence). CDR3 loop: CASSMIAGGPTDTQYF. The CDR3 coding sequence is TGTGCCAGTAGTATGATAGCGGGGGGCCCCACAGATACGCAGTATTTT.

The chain links TRBV19 to TRBJ1-5; 7 positions match TRBD1. This CDR3 spans 15 amino acids. Germline lookup yields CDR1 LNHDA and CDR2 SQIVND (reference sequence). Unmatched junction bases numbered 4, after V lost 1 base and J lost 4 bases. CDR3 nucleotides: TGTGCCAGTAGTATAGGAGGGGGCAATAATCAGCCCCAGCATTTT. Translation: CASSIGGGNNQPQHF.